Below, 32 T cell receptor beta chains from the same sample are listed, as sequenced in a study of siplizumab effects on memory and regulatory T cells. Sequencing was performed with immunoSEQ multiplex PCR; in TCRdb, only in-frame clones are kept and a portion is missing. Found here are 70,000 to 90,000 clones, approximately 90% of them singletons; the top ten hold 15%. Source material: CD4+ T cells sorted from blood. Receptors were obtained from a human donor in good health.

The J gene is TRBJ1-3, the V gene TRBV19; D unclear. The germline V gene encodes CDR1 LNHDA and CDR2 SQIVND (reference sequence). The CDR3 sequence is 15 residues long. With 0 bases removed from V and 0 bases from J, the gap between germline ends came to 6 bases. CDR3 nucleotide sequence: TGTGCCAGTAGTATAGAGCCGGGCTCTGGAAACACCATATATTTT. Translated, it gives CASSIEPGSGNTIYF.

The DNA for the CDR3 is TGCGCCAGCAGTGAATTAGCGGGAATGGGGGAGCTGTTTTTT. This sequence encodes CASSELAGMGELFF. V and J are TRBV10-2 and TRBJ2-2, with TRBD2 identical over 8 bases. This CDR3 spans 14 amino acids. Germline loops: CDR1 WSHSY, CDR2 SAAADI. Trimming took 3 bases from V and 8 from J; bases not matched to a gene: 5.

The chain couples TRBV2 to TRBJ2-5, with 9 positions matching TRBD2. In germline, CDR1 is SNHLY, CDR2 FYNNEI. Losses at the gene ends were 4 bases for V and 2 bases for J; bases not matched to a gene: 5. CDR3 length equals 15 residues. CDR3 nucleotides: TGTGCCAGCAGTGTTCTAGCGGGGCCACAAGAGACCCAGTACTTC. Translating gives CASSVLAGPQETQYF.

The rearrangement links TRBV11-2 to TRBJ1-1; weak D call: TRBD1 (5 bases). The germline CDR1 and CDR2 sequences are SGHAT and FQNNGV. The ends were cut back, 7 bases at V and 1 base at J, with 13 bases in the middle. There are 14 residues in the CDR3. DNA of the CDR3: TGTGCCAGCAAACCGGGACGCCCGAACACTGAAGCTTTCTTT. Translation gives CASKPGRPNTEAFF.

The chain links TRBV6-1 to TRBJ2-1, with 9 nucleotides matching TRBD2. V was pared by 3 bases and J by 3 bases, with 3 bases of the junction left unmatched. CDR3 size: 15 residues. In germline, CDR1 is MNHNS, CDR2 SASEGT. The CDR3 region has the DNA TGTGCCAGCAGTGAGCGGGGGGGCGGCTACAATGAGCAGTTCTTC. Residues: CASSERGGGYNEQFF.

The chain recombines TRBV9 with TRBJ2-1, with a weak D call TRBD2 (6 bases). This CDR3 spans 15 amino acids. CDR1 is SGDLS, CDR2 YYNGEE, per germline. Trimming pared 4 bases from V and 4 bases from J, leaving 15 bases between. CDR3 sequence reads: CASSPGGTRYNEQFF. The CDR3 DNA reads TGTGCCAGCAGCCCCGGAGGGACCCGATACAATGAGCAGTTCTTC.

The chain carries TRBV7-2 and TRBJ2-7; D is perhaps TRBD2 (5 bases). Germline CDR1 SGHTA, CDR2 FQGNSA. The CDR3 contains 13 residues. V was shortened by 6 bases and J by 7 bases, with 16 bases between the two germline ends. The CDR3 DNA sequence: TGTGCCAGCAGTAAGGACTTCGGGCGGGAGCAGTACTTC. It encodes CASSKDFGREQYF.

J is TRBJ1-4 and V is TRBV5-4, with a possible D match to TRBD1 (6 bases). Germline assignment: CDR1 SGHNT and CDR2 YYREEE (reference sequence). The CDR3 is made up of 15 amino acids. V was cut by 3 bases and J by 2 bases, with 11 bases left in between. The DNA of the CDR3 is TGTGCCAGCAGCTCTAACAGGGCCACTAATGAAAAACTGTTTTTT. Its protein product is CASSSNRATNEKLFF. Together with reference TRBV5-4 and TRBJ1-4, the CDR3 gives the full variable domain: ETGVTQSPTHLIKTRGQQVTLRCSSQSGHNTVSWYQQALGQGPQFIFQYYREEENGRGNFPPRFSGLQFPNYSSELNVNALELDDSALYLCASSSNRATNEKLFFGSGTQLSVL.

CDR3 bases: TGTGCCAGTAAGGGACAGGGGTTAGCCGGGGAGCTGTTTTTT. Amino acids: CASKGQGLAGELFF. The gene calls are TRBV19 and TRBJ2-2; TRBD1 agrees at 10 bases. This CDR3 is built from 14 residues. V trimming: 7 bases; J trimming: 6 bases; junction bases outside the gene matches: 5. CDR1 is LNHDA, CDR2 SQIVND, per germline (reference sequence).

The chain carries TRBV5-1 and TRBJ2-7, with D perhaps matching TRBD1 or TRBD2 (5 bases each). Looked up from germline, CDR1 is SGHRS and CDR2 is YFSETQ. V shed 2 bases and J shed 3 bases, with 15 bases lying between them. This CDR3 is built from 15 residues. The CDR3 DNA follows: TGCGCCAGCAGCTTTAATGGCAGGGAGTTCTACGAGCAGTACTTC. This encodes CASSFNGREFYEQYF.

The CDR3 region is CASSKAIPRLAGDAPFSNEQFF. For the CDR3, the DNA is TGTGCCAGCAGCAAAGCAATACCGCGGCTAGCGGGAGACGCTCCTTTTAGCAATGAGCAGTTCTTC. J is TRBJ2-1 and V is TRBV21-1; the D call TRBD2 from the table was never checked on the DNA. TRBV21-1 is a documented pseudogene. The CDR3 has 22 residues.

The V call is TRBV30, the J call TRBJ2-3, with D possibly matching TRBD2 (5 bases). In germline, CDR1 is GTSNPN, CDR2 SVGIG (reference sequence). V was shortened by 1 base and J by 1 base, with 12 bases between the two germline ends. This CDR3 is 15 amino acids long. The CDR3 nucleotides read TGTGCCTGGAGTGGTCCCCTAGCCCGCACAGATACGCAGTATTTT. It specifies CAWSGPLARTDTQYF.

About this clone itself: Other DNA sequences from this sample encode an identical CDR3 as well. The V and J genes are TRBV18 and TRBJ2-5, with D unclear. Deletions cut 3 bases from V and 1 base from J, with 6 bases between. Germline V CDR1 and CDR2: KGHSH, LQKENI. There are 13 residues in the CDR3. The CDR3 sequence is CASSPTSQETQYF. DNA of the CDR3: TGTGCCAGCTCACCGACATCCCAAGAGACCCAGTACTTC.

The chain employs TRBV7-2 and TRBJ2-5, with D tentatively TRBD2 (5 bases). This CDR3 contains 16 residues. The germline V and J ends were trimmed by 6 bases and 2 bases, with 19 bases remaining between them. The V gene's germline CDR1 is SGHTA and CDR2 FQGNSA. The CDR3 nucleotides read TGTGCCAGCAGTTCCCCCGTACTAGGGAAACAAGAGACCCAGTACTTC. Its translation: CASSSPVLGKQETQYF.

The V and J genes are TRBV5-1 and TRBJ2-7; D is perhaps TRBD2 (6 bases). This CDR3 comprises 13 residues. Germline V gene lookup returns CDR1 SGHRS and CDR2 YFSETQ. Trimming left V 3 bases short and J 2 bases short, with 9 bases between. Written as DNA, the CDR3 is TGCGCCAGCAGCTGGGGGAGGCCCTACGAGCAGTACTTC. Protein product: CASSWGRPYEQYF. The variable domain in full, with the rest retrieved from reference TRBV5-1 and TRBJ2-7, is KAGVTQTPRYLIKTRGQQVTLSCSPISGHRSVSWYQQTPGQGLQFLFEYFSETQRNKGNFPGRFSGRQFSNSRSEMNVSTLELGDSALYLCASSWGRPYEQYFGPGTRLTVT.

This clone was observed a single time. DNA for the CDR3: TGTGCCAGCAGCGCAACCACGTACGAGCAGTACTTC. The encoded protein is CASSATTYEQYF. The J gene is TRBJ2-7, the V gene TRBV11-2; D ambiguous. This CDR3 is built from 12 residues. Germline V gene data show CDR1 as SGHAT and CDR2 as FQNNGV. Trimming shortened V by 5 bases and J by 4 bases, and 9 bases separated the two germline ends. Variable domain in full (rest from reference TRBV11-2 and TRBJ2-7): EAGVAQSPRYKIIEKRQSVAFWCNPISGHATLYWYQQILGQGPKLLIQFQNNGVVDDSQLPKDRFSAERLKGVDSTLKIQPAKLEDSAVYLCASSATTYEQYFGPGTRLTVT.

The chain uses TRBV4-3 and TRBJ1-1; 7 nucleotides agree with TRBD1. Germline lookup yields CDR1 LGHNA and CDR2 YSLEER. The trim removed 6 bases at V and 0 bases at J, leaving 1 base unmatched. The CDR3 consists of 13 residues. CDR3 DNA: TGCGCCAGCAGGGGGACAGTGAACACTGAAGCTTTCTTT. Encoded protein: CASRGTVNTEAFF.

V is TRBV19 and J is TRBJ1-1, with D uncertain. The V end lost 6 bases, the J end lost 1 base, and 12 bases lay between the germline ends. The germline CDR1 and CDR2 sequences are LNHDA and SQIVND (reference sequence). This CDR3 spans 14 amino acids. CDR3 amino acids: CASSWLVGNTEAFF. CDR3 sequence (DNA): TGTGCCAGTAGCTGGTTAGTGGGGAACACTGAAGCTTTCTTT.

The chain couples TRBV29-1 to TRBJ2-7; TRBD1 aligns across 9 bases. CDR1 is SQVTM, CDR2 ANQGSEA, per germline. This CDR3 is 14 amino acids long. V gave up 6 bases and J gave up 6 bases; unmatched junction bases: 12. The CDR3 DNA follows: TGCAGCGTGGGCTCAGGGACAGGGTCGGGCGAGCAGTACTTC. It yields the protein CSVGSGTGSGEQYF.

The V and J genes are TRBV7-3 and TRBJ1-2; D might be TRBD1 (5 bases). The germline CDR1 and CDR2 sequences are SGHTA and FQGTGA. V was trimmed by 5 bases and J by 3 bases, leaving 16 bases between them. The CDR3 length is 15 residues. CDR3 region: CASSPMSGKDYGYTF. CDR3 bases: TGTGCCAGCAGCCCCATGTCAGGGAAAGACTATGGCTACACCTTC.

CDR3 protein: CASSWGTQNTGELFF. In DNA form, the CDR3 reads TGTGCCAGCAGCTGGGGGACCCAGAACACCGGGGAGCTGTTTTTT. The rearrangement links TRBV9 to TRBJ2-2, with D possibly called TRBD1 or TRBD2 (5 bases each). Germline CDR1 is SGDLS and CDR2 is YYNGEE. V was clipped by 4 bases and J by 1 base, with 11 bases between them. This CDR3 contains 15 residues.

V gene TRBV5-4 combines with J gene TRBJ2-2; D remains unclear. Trimming stripped 0 bases from V and 4 bases from J, with 13 bases between. The CDR3 runs 16 residues. CDR1 and CDR2 from the germline V gene are SGHNT and YYREEE (reference sequence). The CDR3 spells CASSLDGQILTGELFF. The CDR3 DNA sequence: TGTGCCAGCAGCTTGGATGGCCAGATCCTCACCGGGGAGCTGTTTTTT.

The rearrangement links TRBV13 to TRBJ1-3, with D hard to call. The CDR3 sequence is 11 residues long. Trimming took 5 bases from V and 2 from J, leaving 1 base between them. CDR1 is PRHDT and CDR2 is FYEKMQ in the germline V gene (reference sequence). The CDR3, as DNA: TGTGCCAGCAGCGCTGGAAACACCATATATTTT. Its protein is CASSAGNTIYF.

The chain joins TRBV5-4 to TRBJ2-3; 11 positions match TRBD2. Germline loops: CDR1 SGHNT, CDR2 YYREEE (reference sequence). The V gene end was trimmed by 5 bases and the J gene end by 6 bases; junction bases not matched to a gene: 8. The CDR3 is 15 residues long. The CDR3 sequence: CASSSRLAGMDTQYF. CDR3 DNA: TGTGCCAGCAGTTCCAGACTAGCGGGAATGGATACGCAGTATTTT.

The chain recombines TRBV19 with TRBJ2-3; the D is unclear. Germline assignment: CDR1 LNHDA and CDR2 SQIVND (reference sequence). V lost 3 bases and J lost 2, with 9 bases in between. The CDR3 length is 14 residues. As DNA, the CDR3 is TGTGCCAGTAGTATCAAAACGGCCACAGATACGCAGTATTTT. It yields the protein CASSIKTATDTQYF.

This chain connects TRBV29-1 to TRBJ1-1; TRBD1 might be the D (5 bases). The germline V gene has CDR1 SQVTM and CDR2 ANQGSEA. The CDR3 sequence is 13 residues long. The germline V and J ends were trimmed by 7 bases and 0 bases, with 12 bases remaining between them. This CDR3 is CSDWRGLNTEAFF. As DNA, the CDR3 is TGCAGCGACTGGCGGGGCTTGAACACTGAAGCTTTCTTT.

The chain couples TRBV7-2 to TRBJ2-1, with 11 bases identical to TRBD2. V lost 5 bases and J lost 5; bases outside the gene matches: 11. Germline V gene sequence: CDR1 SGHTA, CDR2 FQGNSA. The CDR3 covers 17 residues. DNA of the CDR3: TGTGCCAGCAGCCTACCGGGACTAGCGGATATACACAATGAGCAGTTCTTC. This codes for CASSLPGLADIHNEQFF.

The chain carries TRBV5-1 and TRBJ2-7; D uncertain. V lost 4 bases to trimming and J lost 2 bases, with 13 bases between them. Germline V CDR1 and CDR2: SGHRS, YFSETQ. This CDR3 is 14 amino acids long. The CDR3 protein is CASSPKDGTYEQYF. The CDR3 DNA reads as TGCGCCAGCAGCCCCAAGGACGGAACCTACGAGCAGTACTTC.

The chain joins TRBV30 to TRBJ1-2; possibly TRBD1 for D (5 bases). The V end lost 1 base, the J end lost 8 bases, and 14 bases lay between the germline ends. Per the germline V gene, CDR1 is GTSNPN and CDR2 is SVGIG (reference sequence). The CDR3 is made up of 13 amino acids. The CDR3 sequence is CAWSERGSKGYTF. The CDR3 bases are TGTGCCTGGAGTGAGAGGGGTTCGAAGGGCTACACCTTC.

CDR3 amino acids: CASSGGIVYEQYF. The CDR3 bases are TGTGCCAGCAGTGGCGGGATAGTTTACGAGCAGTACTTC. This chain uses TRBV11-2 with TRBJ2-7; maybe TRBD2 (6 bases). Trimming shortened V by 6 bases and J by 4 bases, and 13 bases separated the two germline ends. The CDR3 is 13 residues long. Germline assignment: CDR1 SGHAT and CDR2 FQNNGV.

This chain joins TRBV18 and TRBJ2-1, with a weak D call TRBD2 (5 bases). Germline lookup yields CDR1 KGHSH and CDR2 LQKENI. The CDR3 loop spans 15 amino acids. The ends were cut back, 3 bases at V and 8 bases at J, with 17 bases in the middle. DNA for the CDR3: TGTGCCAGCTCACCCGGGGTATCAATTGGGGATGAGCAGTTCTTC. Encoded protein: CASSPGVSIGDEQFF.

V usage is TRBV6-1 and J usage is TRBJ2-4; TRBD1 aligns across 10 bases. Germline CDR1 and CDR2: MNHNS and SASEGT. Losses at the gene ends were 0 bases for V and 0 bases for J; bases not matched to a gene: 8. The CDR3 loop spans 19 amino acids. CDR3 nucleotides: TGTGCCAGCAGTGAAGCAAGGGGACAGGGGACGATAGCCAAAAACATTCAGTACTTC. It is translated as CASSEARGQGTIAKNIQYF.